These T cell receptor beta chains were read from a single sample in a study of shared clonotypes between healthy human individuals. Sequencing was performed with immunoSEQ multiplex PCR; in TCRdb, only in-frame clones are kept and a portion is missing. The sample contains around 1.6 million clones, about 98% of which appear only once. Sequenced sample: naive CD4+ T cells sorted from blood. The origin of the receptors is a man aged 25 to 40 in good health. CDR3s include the opening cysteine and the closing phenylalanine or tryptophan. Each record gives: CDR3 protein, CDR3 DNA, J gene, clone size, V gene, D gene. D genes are given only for firm matches. Clone size, where shown, is once, few, many, or a class for clones that have expanded.

cdr3_aa: CSIPPSPSRTGGEQFF
cdr3_nt: TGCAGCATCCCTCCATCCCCTAGCCGAACCGGAGGGGAGCAGTTCTTC
j_call: TRBJ2-1
clone_size: -
v_call: TRBV29-1
d_call: -

cdr3_aa: CASSVRQGVNGELFF
cdr3_nt: TGCGCCAGCAGCGTTAGACAGGGAGTGAACGGGGAGCTGTTTTTT
j_call: TRBJ2-2
clone_size: -
v_call: TRBV5-1
d_call: TRBD1

cdr3_aa: CASSQAAGTGILATNEKLFF
cdr3_nt: TGCGCCAGCAGCCAAGCGGCCGGGACAGGGATCCTTGCAACTAATGAAAAACTGTTTTTT
j_call: TRBJ1-4
clone_size: -
v_call: TRBV4-3
d_call: TRBD1

cdr3_aa: CASKGMPSGANVLTF
cdr3_nt: TGTGCCAGCAAGGGGATGCCCTCTGGGGCCAACGTCCTGACTTTC
j_call: TRBJ2-6
clone_size: once
v_call: TRBV27
d_call: -

cdr3_aa: CASRSDVNTEAFF
cdr3_nt: TGCGCCAGCAGATCCGACGTGAACACTGAAGCTTTCTTT
j_call: TRBJ1-1
clone_size: -
v_call: TRBV10-1
d_call: -

cdr3_aa: CASSRTGQGFGNQPQHF
cdr3_nt: TGTGCCAGCTCACGTACGGGACAGGGCTTCGGCAATCAGCCCCAGCATTTT
j_call: TRBJ1-5
clone_size: -
v_call: TRBV18
d_call: TRBD1

cdr3_aa: CASSALGGKSNYGYTF
cdr3_nt: TGTGCCAGCAGTGCCCTCGGCGGCAAATCTAACTATGGCTACACCTTC
j_call: TRBJ1-2
clone_size: -
v_call: TRBV6-1
d_call: -

cdr3_aa: CASSLEGRNGPGNTIYF
cdr3_nt: TGCGCCAGCAGCTTGGAGGGCAGAAACGGGCCTGGAAACACCATATATTTT
j_call: TRBJ1-3
clone_size: -
v_call: TRBV5-1
d_call: -

cdr3_aa: CASPDTAGDQETQYF
cdr3_nt: TGTGCCAGCCCTGATACGGCGGGAGACCAAGAGACCCAGTACTTC
j_call: TRBJ2-5
clone_size: once
v_call: TRBV2
d_call: TRBD2

cdr3_aa: CASSFRGNTEAFF
cdr3_nt: TGTGCCAGCAGCTTTAGGGGGAACACTGAAGCTTTCTTT
j_call: TRBJ1-1
clone_size: -
v_call: TRBV7-2
d_call: -

cdr3_aa: CSVDGGRTVDEQYF
cdr3_nt: TGCAGCGTTGATGGGGGACGGACGGTGGACGAACAGTACTTC
j_call: TRBJ2-7
clone_size: -
v_call: TRBV29-1
d_call: -

cdr3_aa: CASSLDARHSNQPQHF
cdr3_nt: TGTGCCAGCAGCTTAGACGCTCGCCATAGCAATCAGCCCCAGCATTTT
j_call: TRBJ1-5
clone_size: -
v_call: TRBV7-9
d_call: -

cdr3_aa: CASSQYTGDSGNTIYF
cdr3_nt: TGTGCCAGCAGCCAGTACACAGGTGACTCTGGAAACACCATATATTTT
j_call: TRBJ1-3
clone_size: -
v_call: TRBV5-6
d_call: -

cdr3_aa: CASSPPGQGARDTQYF
cdr3_nt: TGTGCCAGCTCACCACCGGGACAGGGGGCACGAGATACGCAGTATTTT
j_call: TRBJ2-3
clone_size: -
v_call: TRBV18
d_call: TRBD1

cdr3_aa: CASSPLNGGYTF
cdr3_nt: TGTGCCAGCAGCCCCCTCAATGGTGGCTACACCTTC
j_call: TRBJ1-2
clone_size: -
v_call: TRBV7-9
d_call: -

cdr3_aa: CASSLASGKGNEQYF
cdr3_nt: TGTGCCAGCAGCTTAGCCTCCGGGAAGGGGAACGAGCAGTACTTC
j_call: TRBJ2-7
clone_size: -
v_call: TRBV7-6
d_call: -

cdr3_aa: CASSVIPGETQYF
cdr3_nt: TGTGCCAGCAGCGTTATTCCTGGGGAGACCCAGTACTTC
j_call: TRBJ2-5
clone_size: -
v_call: TRBV7-3
d_call: -

cdr3_aa: CASGTNTEAFF
cdr3_nt: TGTGCCTCCGGGACGAACACTGAAGCTTTCTTT
j_call: TRBJ1-1
clone_size: -
v_call: TRBV30
d_call: -

cdr3_aa: CASSLGGFDSYGYTF
cdr3_nt: TGTGCCAGCAGCTTAGGAGGGTTTGATTCCTATGGCTACACCTTC
j_call: TRBJ1-2
clone_size: -
v_call: TRBV7-8
d_call: -

cdr3_aa: CASCDSLSSYNEQFF
cdr3_nt: TGTGCCAGCTGCGACAGCCTCTCCTCCTACAATGAGCAGTTCTTC
j_call: TRBJ2-1
clone_size: -
v_call: TRBV28
d_call: -